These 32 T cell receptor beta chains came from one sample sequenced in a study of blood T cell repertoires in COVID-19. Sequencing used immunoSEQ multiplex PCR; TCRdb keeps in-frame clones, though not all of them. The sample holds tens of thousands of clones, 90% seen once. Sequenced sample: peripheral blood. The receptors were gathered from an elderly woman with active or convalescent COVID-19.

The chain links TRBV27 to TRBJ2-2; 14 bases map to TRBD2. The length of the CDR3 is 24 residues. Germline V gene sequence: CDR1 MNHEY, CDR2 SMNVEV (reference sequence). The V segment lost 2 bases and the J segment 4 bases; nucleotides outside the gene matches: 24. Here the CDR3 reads CASSLILGLAGVDPLKPITGELFF. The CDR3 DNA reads TGTGCCAGCAGTTTAATCCTGGGACTAGCGGGAGTCGATCCCCTTAAACCTATCACCGGGGAGCTGTTTTTT.

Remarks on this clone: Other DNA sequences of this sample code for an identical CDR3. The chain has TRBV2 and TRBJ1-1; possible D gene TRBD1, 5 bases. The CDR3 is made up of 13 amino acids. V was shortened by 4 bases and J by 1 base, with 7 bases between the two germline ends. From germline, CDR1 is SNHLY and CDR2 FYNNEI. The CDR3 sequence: CASSVGGNTEAFF. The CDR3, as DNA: TGTGCCAGCAGTGTCGGGGGGAACACTGAAGCTTTCTTT.

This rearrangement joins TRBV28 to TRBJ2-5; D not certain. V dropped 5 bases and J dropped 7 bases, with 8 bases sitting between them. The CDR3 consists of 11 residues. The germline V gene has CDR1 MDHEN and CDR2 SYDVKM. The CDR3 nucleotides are TGTGCCAGCAGTACCAGTGGGACCCAGTACTTC. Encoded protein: CASSTSGTQYF.

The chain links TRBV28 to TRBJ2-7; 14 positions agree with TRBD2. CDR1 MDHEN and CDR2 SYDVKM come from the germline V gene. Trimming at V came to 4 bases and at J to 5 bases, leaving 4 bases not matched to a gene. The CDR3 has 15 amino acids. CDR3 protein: CASSSGLAGVHEQYF. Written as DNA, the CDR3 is TGTGCCAGCAGTTCGGGACTAGCGGGAGTCCACGAGCAGTACTTC. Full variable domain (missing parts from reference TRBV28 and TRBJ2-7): DVKVTQSSRYLVKRTGEKVFLECVQDMDHENMFWYRQDPGLGLRLIYFSYDVKMKEKGDIPEGYSVSREKKERFSLILESASTNQTSMYLCASSSGLAGVHEQYFGPGTRLTVT.

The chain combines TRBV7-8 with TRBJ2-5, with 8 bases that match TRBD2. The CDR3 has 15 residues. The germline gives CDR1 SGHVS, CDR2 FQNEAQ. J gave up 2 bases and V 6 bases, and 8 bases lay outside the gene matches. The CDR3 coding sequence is TGTGCCAGCAGTTCAGCGGGAGTTCGGCAAGAGACCCAGTACTTC. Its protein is CASSSAGVRQETQYF.

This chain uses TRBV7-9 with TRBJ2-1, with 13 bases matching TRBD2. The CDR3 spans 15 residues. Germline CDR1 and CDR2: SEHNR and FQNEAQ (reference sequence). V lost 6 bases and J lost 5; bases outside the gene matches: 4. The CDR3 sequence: CASRLAGGRHNEQFF. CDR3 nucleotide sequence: TGTGCCAGCAGACTAGCGGGAGGGAGGCACAATGAGCAGTTCTTC.

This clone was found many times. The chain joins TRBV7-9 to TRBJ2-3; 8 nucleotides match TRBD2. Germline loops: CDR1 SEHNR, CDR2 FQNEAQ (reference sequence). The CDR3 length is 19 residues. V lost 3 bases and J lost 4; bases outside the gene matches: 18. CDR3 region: CASSFDSERSGRVSDTQYF. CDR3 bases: TGTGCCAGCAGCTTTGACAGTGAGAGGAGCGGGAGAGTTTCAGATACGCAGTATTTT.

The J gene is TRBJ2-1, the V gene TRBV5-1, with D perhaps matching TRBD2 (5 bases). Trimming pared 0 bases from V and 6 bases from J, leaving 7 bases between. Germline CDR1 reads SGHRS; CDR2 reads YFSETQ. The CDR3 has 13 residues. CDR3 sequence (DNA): TGCGCCAGCAGCTTGGATCTAGCCAATGAGCAGTTCTTC. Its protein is CASSLDLANEQFF.

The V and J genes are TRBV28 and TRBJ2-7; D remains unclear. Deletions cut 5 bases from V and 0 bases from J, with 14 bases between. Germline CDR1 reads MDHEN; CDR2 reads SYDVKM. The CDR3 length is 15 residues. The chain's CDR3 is CASSPLDWSSYEQYF. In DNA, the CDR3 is TGTGCCAGCAGTCCCCTGGATTGGAGCTCCTACGAGCAGTACTTC.

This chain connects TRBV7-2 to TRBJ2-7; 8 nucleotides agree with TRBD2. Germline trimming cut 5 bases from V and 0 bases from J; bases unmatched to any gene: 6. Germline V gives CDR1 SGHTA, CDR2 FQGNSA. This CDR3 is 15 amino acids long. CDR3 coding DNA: TGTGCCAGCAGCCGCACTAGCGGCAGCTCCTACGAGCAGTACTTC. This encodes CASSRTSGSSYEQYF. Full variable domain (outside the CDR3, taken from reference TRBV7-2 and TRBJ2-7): GAGVSQSPSNKVTEKGKDVELRCDPISGHTALYWYRQSLGQGLEFLIYFQGNSAPDKSGLPSDRFSAERTGGSVSTLTIQRTQQEDSAVYLCASSRTSGSSYEQYFGPGTRLTVT.

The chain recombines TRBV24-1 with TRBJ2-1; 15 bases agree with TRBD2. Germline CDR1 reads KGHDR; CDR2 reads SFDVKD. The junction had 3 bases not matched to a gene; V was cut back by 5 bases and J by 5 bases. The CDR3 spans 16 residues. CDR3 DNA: TGTGCCACCAGTGGGGGACTAGCGGGAGGTAACAATGAGCAGTTCTTC. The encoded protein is CATSGGLAGGNNEQFF.

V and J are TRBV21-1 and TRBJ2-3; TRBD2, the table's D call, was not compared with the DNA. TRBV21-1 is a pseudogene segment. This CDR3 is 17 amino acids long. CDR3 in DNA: TGTGCCAGCACCACCCTCTCCTCAGCGGGAGTATCAGATACGCAGTATTTT. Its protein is CASTTLSSAGVSDTQYF.

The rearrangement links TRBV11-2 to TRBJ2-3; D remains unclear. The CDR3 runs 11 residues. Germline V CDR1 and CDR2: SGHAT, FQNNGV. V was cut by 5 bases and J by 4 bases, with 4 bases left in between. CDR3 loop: CASSPSDTQYF. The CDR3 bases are TGTGCCAGCAGCCCCTCAGATACGCAGTATTTT.

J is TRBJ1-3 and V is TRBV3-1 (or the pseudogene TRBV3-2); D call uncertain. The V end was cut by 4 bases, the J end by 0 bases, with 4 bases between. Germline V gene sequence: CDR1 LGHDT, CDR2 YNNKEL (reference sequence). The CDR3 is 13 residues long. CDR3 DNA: TGTGCCAGCAGCCCGAGCTCTGGAAACACCATATATTTT. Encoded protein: CASSPSSGNTIYF.

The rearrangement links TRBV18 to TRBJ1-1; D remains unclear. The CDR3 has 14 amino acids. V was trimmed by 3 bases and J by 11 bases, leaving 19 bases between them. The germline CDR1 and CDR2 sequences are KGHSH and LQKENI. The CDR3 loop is CASSPSTSIGGAFF. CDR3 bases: TGTGCCAGCTCACCCTCAACCTCGATTGGAGGTGCTTTCTTT.

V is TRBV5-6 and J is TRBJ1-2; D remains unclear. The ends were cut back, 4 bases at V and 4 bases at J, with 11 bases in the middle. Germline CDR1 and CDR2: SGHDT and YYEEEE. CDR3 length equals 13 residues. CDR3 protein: CASSANEVYGYTF. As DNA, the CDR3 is TGTGCCAGCAGCGCGAACGAAGTCTATGGCTACACCTTC.

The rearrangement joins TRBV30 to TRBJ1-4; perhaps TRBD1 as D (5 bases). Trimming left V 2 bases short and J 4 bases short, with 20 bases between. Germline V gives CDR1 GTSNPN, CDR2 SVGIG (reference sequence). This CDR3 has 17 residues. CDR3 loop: CAWSRWGSREFNEKLFF. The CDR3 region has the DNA TGTGCCTGGAGTCGTTGGGGCAGCCGGGAGTTTAATGAAAAACTGTTTTTT. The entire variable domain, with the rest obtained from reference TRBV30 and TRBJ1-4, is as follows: SQTIHQWPATLVQPVGSPLSLECTVEGTSNPNLYWYRQAAGRGLQLLFYSVGIGQISSEVPQNLSASRPQDRQFILSSKKLLLSDSGFYLCAWSRWGSREFNEKLFFGSGTQLSVL.

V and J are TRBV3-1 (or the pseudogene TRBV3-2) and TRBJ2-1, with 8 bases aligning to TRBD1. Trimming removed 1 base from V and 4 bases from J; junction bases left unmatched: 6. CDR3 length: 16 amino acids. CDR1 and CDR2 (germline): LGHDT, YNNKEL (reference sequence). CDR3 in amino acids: CASSQVLGQAYNEQFF. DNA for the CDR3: TGTGCCAGCAGCCAAGTTTTGGGACAGGCTTACAATGAGCAGTTCTTC.

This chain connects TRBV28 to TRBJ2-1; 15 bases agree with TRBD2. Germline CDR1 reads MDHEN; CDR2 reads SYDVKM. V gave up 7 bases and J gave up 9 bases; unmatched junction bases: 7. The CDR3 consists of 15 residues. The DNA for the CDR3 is TGTGCCAGCACTGAGGGACTAGCGGGAGGCGGTGAGCAGTTCTTC. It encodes CASTEGLAGGGEQFF.

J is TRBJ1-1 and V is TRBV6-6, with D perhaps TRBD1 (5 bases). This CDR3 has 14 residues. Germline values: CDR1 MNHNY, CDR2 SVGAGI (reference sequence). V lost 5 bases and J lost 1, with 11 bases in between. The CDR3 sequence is CASSHRGENTEAFF. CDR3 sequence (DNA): TGTGCCAGCAGTCACCGGGGGGAGAACACTGAAGCTTTCTTT.

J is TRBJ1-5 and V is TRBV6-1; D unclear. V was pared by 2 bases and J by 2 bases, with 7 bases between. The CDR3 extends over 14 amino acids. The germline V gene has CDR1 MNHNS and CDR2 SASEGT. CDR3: CASSEHSRNQPQHF. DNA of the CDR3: TGTGCCAGCAGTGAACACTCTCGCAATCAGCCCCAGCATTTT.

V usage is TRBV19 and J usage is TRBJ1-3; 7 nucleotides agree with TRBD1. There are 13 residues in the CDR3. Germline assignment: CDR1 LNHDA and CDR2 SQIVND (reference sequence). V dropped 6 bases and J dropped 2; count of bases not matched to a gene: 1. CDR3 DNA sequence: TGTGCCAGTAGCGGGACAGCTGGAAACACCATATATTTT. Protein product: CASSGTAGNTIYF. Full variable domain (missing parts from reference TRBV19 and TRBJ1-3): DGGITQSPKYLFRKEGQNVTLSCEQNLNHDAMYWYRQDPGQGLRLIYYSQIVNDFQKGDIAEGYSVSREKKESFPLTVTSAQKNPTAFYLCASSGTAGNTIYFGEGSWLTVV.

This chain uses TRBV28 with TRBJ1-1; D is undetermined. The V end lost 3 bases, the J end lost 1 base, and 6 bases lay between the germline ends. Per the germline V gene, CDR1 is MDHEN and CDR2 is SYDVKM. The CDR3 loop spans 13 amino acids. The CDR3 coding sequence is TGTGCCAGCAGTTTTAACAGGAACACTGAAGCTTTCTTT. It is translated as CASSFNRNTEAFF.

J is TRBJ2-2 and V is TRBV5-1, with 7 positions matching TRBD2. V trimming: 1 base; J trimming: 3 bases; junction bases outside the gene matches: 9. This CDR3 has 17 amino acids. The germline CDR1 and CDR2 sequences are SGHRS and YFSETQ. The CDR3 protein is CASSLPPGAGDTGELFF. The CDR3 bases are TGCGCCAGCAGCTTGCCTCCCGGGGCGGGGGACACCGGGGAGCTGTTTTTT. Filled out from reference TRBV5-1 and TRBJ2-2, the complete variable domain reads KAGVTQTPRYLIKTRGQQVTLSCSPISGHRSVSWYQQTPGQGLQFLFEYFSETQRNKGNFPGRFSGRQFSNSRSEMNVSTLELGDSALYLCASSLPPGAGDTGELFFGEGSRLTVL.

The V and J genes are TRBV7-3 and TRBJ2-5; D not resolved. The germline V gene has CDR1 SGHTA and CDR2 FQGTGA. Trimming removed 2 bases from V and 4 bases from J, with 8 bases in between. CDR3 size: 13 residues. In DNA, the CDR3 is TGTGCCAGCAGCTTATCGAGTGGAGAGACCCAGTACTTC. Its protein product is CASSLSSGETQYF.

The CDR3 region has the DNA TGTGCCAGCTCACCCCCTGGACTAGCGGCGGTTGGGTATGAGCAGTTCTTC. Amino acid sequence: CASSPPGLAAVGYEQFF. J is TRBJ2-1 and V is TRBV18, with TRBD2 matching 10 bases. J gave up 8 bases and V 3 bases, and 13 bases lay outside the gene matches. This CDR3 spans 17 amino acids. Per germline, CDR1 KGHSH and CDR2 LQKENI.

This CDR3 is CASGGLSSGNTIYF. The CDR3 DNA reads as TGTGCCAGTGGAGGGCTAAGCTCTGGAAACACCATATATTTT. The chain has TRBV19 and TRBJ1-3; no definite D call. Germline V CDR1 and CDR2: LNHDA, SQIVND (reference sequence). The V gene lost 8 bases and the J gene lost 0 bases, with 11 bases spanning the gap. This CDR3 is 14 amino acids long.

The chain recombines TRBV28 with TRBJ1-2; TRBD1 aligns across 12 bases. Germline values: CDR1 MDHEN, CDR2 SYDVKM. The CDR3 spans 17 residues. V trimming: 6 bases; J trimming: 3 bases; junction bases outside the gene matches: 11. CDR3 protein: CASRIRDRGRRDYGYTF. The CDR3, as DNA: TGTGCCAGCAGGATCCGGGACAGGGGGCGAAGGGACTATGGCTACACCTTC.

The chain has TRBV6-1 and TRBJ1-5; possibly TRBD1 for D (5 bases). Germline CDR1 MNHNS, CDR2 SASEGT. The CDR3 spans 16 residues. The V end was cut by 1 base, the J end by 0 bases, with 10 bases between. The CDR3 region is CASSEGQSYSNQPQHF. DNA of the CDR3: TGTGCCAGCAGTGAAGGACAGAGCTATAGCAATCAGCCCCAGCATTTT.

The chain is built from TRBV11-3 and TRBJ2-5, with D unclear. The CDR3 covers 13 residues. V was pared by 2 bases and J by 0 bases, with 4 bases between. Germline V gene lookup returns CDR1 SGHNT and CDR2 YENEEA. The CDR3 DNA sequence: TGTGCCAGCAGCTTAAGCCACCAAGAGACCCAGTACTTC. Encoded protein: CASSLSHQETQYF. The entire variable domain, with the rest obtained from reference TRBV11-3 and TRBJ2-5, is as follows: EAGVVQSPRYKIIEKKQPVAFWCNPISGHNTLYWYLQNLGQGPELLIRYENEEAVDDSQLPKDRFSAERLKGVDSTLKIQPAELGDSAVYLCASSLSHQETQYFGPGTRLLVL.

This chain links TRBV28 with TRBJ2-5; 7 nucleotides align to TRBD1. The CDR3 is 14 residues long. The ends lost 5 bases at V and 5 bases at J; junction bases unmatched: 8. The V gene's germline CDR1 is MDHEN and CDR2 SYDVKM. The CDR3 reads CASSVTGVEETQYF. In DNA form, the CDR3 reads TGTGCCAGCAGTGTAACAGGGGTGGAGGAGACCCAGTACTTC.

The CDR3 reads CASSSRSSGRASEQFF. The DNA of the CDR3 is TGTGCCAGCAGCTCCAGGTCTAGCGGGAGGGCGAGTGAGCAGTTCTTC. The V and J genes are TRBV7-2 and TRBJ2-1; 12 nucleotides align to TRBD2. The CDR3 is 16 amino acids. The V gene end was trimmed by 4 bases and the J gene end by 9 bases; junction bases not matched to a gene: 10. The V gene's germline CDR1 is SGHTA and CDR2 FQGNSA.